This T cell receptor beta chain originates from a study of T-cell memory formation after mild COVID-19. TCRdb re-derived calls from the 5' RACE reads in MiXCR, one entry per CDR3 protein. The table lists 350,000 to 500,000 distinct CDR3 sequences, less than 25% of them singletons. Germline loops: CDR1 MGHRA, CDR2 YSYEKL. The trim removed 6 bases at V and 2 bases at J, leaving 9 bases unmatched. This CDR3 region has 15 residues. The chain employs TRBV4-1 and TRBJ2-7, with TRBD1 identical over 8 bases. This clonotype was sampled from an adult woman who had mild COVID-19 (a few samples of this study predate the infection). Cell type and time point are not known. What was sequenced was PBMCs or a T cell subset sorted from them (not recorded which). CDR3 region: CASSPTGDGTYEQYF. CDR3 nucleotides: TGCGCCAGCAGTCCGACAGGGGACGGAACCTACGAGCAGTACTTC.